This TCR beta chain was captured by sequencing in a study of shared clonotypes between healthy human individuals (dated by TCRdb to 2018 to 2020). For the study in its entirety: The cohort included a few men and a couple of women between 18 and 49 years of age. Per donor, three plates each were used for CD4 naive and CD4 memory, two for CD8 naive, and one for CD8 memory. To estimate repertoire size and how much clonotype sharing occurs between individuals, the study deeply sequenced the blood TCR repertoires of roughly 5 healthy adults. To increase sequencing depth and limit assay-specific biases, TCR repertoire library preparation and sequencing were carried out by different laboratories using diverse techniques. Per donor, leukapheresis produced somewhere between about 0.94 and 8.9 billion PBMCs. The investigation overall reported the following: Naive subsets generally had larger estimated clonotype richness than memory subsets did. Roughly 5.2% of naive CD4, 3.5% of naive CD8, roughly 2.4% of memory CD4, and around 0.42% of memory CD8 clonotypes were shared across several donors. Incomplete sequencing was indicated by rarefaction of sorted-subset datasets, despite the large sequencing depth. Clonotypes shared by all four sorted-subset donors showed higher generation probabilities than non-shared clonotypes. Sampling was restricted to blood, and TCR repertoires in tissues likely differ from the TCR repertoires found in blood. Because the study included a small number of donors, the genetic and exposure-history diversity represented was limited. Pairwise subsampling indicated that sequencing depth was expected to affect the degree of clonotype sharing among donors.

Healthy HIV-negative adults with no recently reported acute infections or vaccinations were included as donors. Only Caucasian adults living in Nashville, Tennessee, USA were represented among the donors. CD4+ T cells were enriched by magnetic negative selection; naive cells were then positively selected on CD45RA, and the negative fraction formed the memory subset. Blood was obtained by leukapheresis, after which PBMCs were separated by Ficoll-Histopaque density gradient centrifugation and cryopreserved in liquid nitrogen vapor phase. Analytical flow cytometry was used to check the purity and quantity of each magnetically sorted T cell population. Genomic DNA was isolated from each sorted fraction and quantified by UV absorbance on a Nanodrop 2000c. CDR1 and CDR2 are read off the germline V gene as SGHVS and FQNEAQ. The germline ends are 18 bases apart after V is trimmed by 5 bases and J by 4 bases. The CDR3 goes from the cysteine to the phenylalanine over 15 residues. Only the CDR3 DNA stays, 45 bases, in frame from base 1.

Using the deep immunoSEQ assay, multiplex PCR amplified TCR CDR3 regions from genomic DNA. Extracted genomic DNA from each cell subset was distributed evenly across all wells of several immunoSEQ 96-well plates, and each plate was treated as a replicate. For sorted subsets, around 200 ng genomic DNA, equal to about 30,000 T cell genomes, was loaded into each replicate PCR. Purified libraries were measured with a Qubit 3.0 fluorometer, size-checked on a Bioanalyzer 2100, and measured again with the KAPA Library Quantification kit. Each immunoSEQ 96-well plate was sequenced on its own single-read 150-cycle Illumina NextSeq 550 flow cell. Per the original workflow: Because only junctional sequences without quality scores were contained in the immunoSEQ output, filtering matching that applied to full-length reads could not be performed. To assign V/J genes and CDR3, sequences were annotated using PyIR, a Python wrapper for IgBLAST v1.9, with IMGT germline references. Reads were removed for weak V/J assignments (E-value above 1e-6), missing CDR3, stop codons, out-of-frame junctions, or ambiguous translated residues. V3J clonotypes were defined by identical inferred V gene, J gene, and CDR3 amino acid sequence. Percentage overlap between repertoires was calculated by dividing the number of shared unique clonotypes by the size of the smaller repertoire. RTK rarefaction, the Chao1 estimator, and Recon v2.1 estimates of unobserved clonotypes were used to assess repertoire richness. OLGA was used to compute generation probabilities for all TCRbeta clonotypes that the gDNA method yielded from a handful of donors. TCRdb carries this immuneACCESS record with in-frame sequences only. Its versions omit some clonotypes, under half of them owing to an unresolved V gene in the studies checked, with the rest unexplained. V and J calls plus clone size are reproduced from that table; the DNA served to infer D and trimming. The sample yields about 2.3 million clones; approximately 95% were counted once. Around 0.4% of the sample belongs to the ten largest clones.

Regarding this clone: Its antigen is not yet known. Base qualities are missing; no much larger clone stands one base away.

The receptor chain draws on TRBV7-8 and TRBJ2-7; no D gene is confidently identified. This clonotype originated in a young man in good health. Some clones in this sample may be carry-over from other donors' samples. Sequenced sample: naive CD4+ T cells from PBMCs. Reading the label with the study, this specimen's cell subset or site is: CD45RA+ positively selected. The nucleotide sequence reads as follows: TGTGCCAGCAGCAGCTTCTTAGGGCGTCGGTACGAGCAGTACTTC. This sequence encodes CASSSFLGRRYEQYF.